The present entry profiles one TCR beta chain with its context. This CDR3 contains 16 residues. J lost 4 bases, V lost 4 bases, and 9 bases had no gene match. The V gene's germline CDR1 is SEHNR and CDR2 FQNEAQ (reference sequence). Measured with immunoSEQ multiplex PCR; TCRdb has only the in-frame clones, and not every one. Here the sample spans over 700,000 clones, 55% to 75% being singletons. The sample originates from a study of shared clonotypes between healthy human individuals. Recent acute infections and vaccinations were absent in the healthy HIV-negative adult donors. The V gene is TRBV7-9, the J gene TRBJ2-3, with TRBD2 matching 9 bases. The clonotype originates from a woman aged 25 to 45 in good health. The sample comprised memory CD4+ T cells sorted from blood. Subset reported: CD45RA-negative fraction. The CDR3 DNA sequence: TGTGCCAGCAGCTCGTCCGGGACTAGCTTGGCAGATACGCAGTATTTT. Translation gives CASSSSGTSLADTQYF.